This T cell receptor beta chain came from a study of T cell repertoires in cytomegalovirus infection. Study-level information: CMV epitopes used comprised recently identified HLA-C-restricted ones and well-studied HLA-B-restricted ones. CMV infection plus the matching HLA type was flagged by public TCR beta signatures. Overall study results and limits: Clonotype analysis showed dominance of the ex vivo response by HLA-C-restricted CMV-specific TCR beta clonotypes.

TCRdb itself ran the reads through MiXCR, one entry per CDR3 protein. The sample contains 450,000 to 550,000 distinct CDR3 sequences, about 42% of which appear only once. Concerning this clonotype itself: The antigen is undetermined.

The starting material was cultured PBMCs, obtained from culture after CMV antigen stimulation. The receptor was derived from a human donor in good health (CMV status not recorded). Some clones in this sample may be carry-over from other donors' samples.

The CDR3 region has the DNA TGTGCCAGCAGCCCCCAGCCCGGACAGGAGGCCTACTCCTACGAGCAGTACTTC. Its protein product is CASSPQPGQEAYSYEQYF. The chain employs TRBV7-9 and TRBJ2-7; 7 positions agree with TRBD1. The CDR3 totals 18 residues. V shed 5 bases, J shed 0 bases, and the junction held 16 bases outside the gene matches. Germline CDR1 reads SEHNR; CDR2 reads FQNEAQ (reference sequence).